The count of the clone carrying this T cell receptor (beta chain) is one. The antigen is unknown. About 10 milliliters was the volume of peripheral blood drawn from each donor. V was shortened by 7 bases and J by 2 bases, with 15 bases between the two germline ends. The CDR3 is made up of 14 amino acids. The germline CDR1 and CDR2 sequences are SNHLY and FYNNEI. A second PCR, run for roughly 7 to 11 cycles, used a sample-barcoded 5' primer plus a J-beta primer mix. One entry per CDR3 protein results from TCRdb running MiXCR on the 5' RACE reads. Of 1.5 million to 2 million distinct CDR3 sequences in the sample, about 49% were seen once. This entry is derived from a study of blood T cells in healthy people across ages. Findings and limits, study-wide: Naive CD4+ cells and diversity were both higher in long-lived donors than in aged donors.

The receptor comes from a woman aged 40 to 55 in good health. The sample taken for sequencing was blood. The rearrangement links TRBV2 to TRBJ2-7; the D gene could be TRBD1 or TRBD2 (6 bases each). CDR3 sequence: CASTGGSGPYEQYF. The CDR3 DNA is TGTGCCAGCACTGGGGGCAGCGGGCCCTACGAGCAGTACTTC. Using reference TRBV2 and TRBJ2-7 for the parts outside the CDR3, the full variable domain is EPEVTQTPSHQVTQMGQEVILRCVPISNHLYFYWYRQILGQKVEFLVSFYNNEISEKSEIFDDQFSVERPDGSNFTLKIRSTKLEDSAMYFCASTGGSGPYEQYFGPGTRLTVT.